This paragraph covers one TCR beta chain sequence. This entry is derived from a study of shared clonotypes between healthy human individuals. CDR1 is SGHAT, CDR2 FQNNGV, per germline. The CDR3 runs 11 residues. Trimming pared 4 bases from V and 14 bases from J, leaving 14 bases between. The protocol was immunoSEQ multiplex PCR, while the TCRdb copy is restricted to in-frame clones and leaves out a portion. This sample has about 2.5 million clones, with around 92% found just once. The gene calls are TRBV11-2 and TRBJ2-5; a weak D match, TRBD1 (6 bases). Sequencing used naive CD4+ T cells from PBMCs. Subset here: CD45RA+ positively selected. The sequence was obtained from a man aged 18 to 29 in good health. Some clones in this sample may be carry-over from other donors' samples. CDR3 coding DNA: TGTGCCAGCAGCTCAGGGGCCACCGGATACTTC. Protein product: CASSSGATGYF.